This T cell receptor beta chain was obtained from a study of breast tumors, draining lymph nodes, adjacent tissues. Germline CDR1 reads LNHNV; CDR2 reads YYDKDF (reference sequence). Trimming took off 4 bases at V and 2 bases at J, with 6 bases between the two ends. This CDR3 spans 13 amino acids. The lymph nodes were axillary draining lymph nodes from breast cancer patients. This clonotype showed up many times. Its antigen is unknown. TCRdb passed the multiplex PCR reads through MiXCR, listing each CDR3 protein once. The sample shows some 130,000 distinct CDR3 sequences, roughly 21% of them seen only once. Study conclusions and caveats: That most tumor T cells come from lymph nodes remained unproven. Compared with lymph nodes, tumors were less diverse; compared with nontumor tissue, more.

The receptor was derived from a female donor with breast cancer. Some clones in this sample may be carry-over from other donors' samples. What was sequenced was axillary lymph node tissue. The chain has TRBV15 and TRBJ2-1; D is undetermined. This chain's CDR3 is CATSKDPYNEQFF. For the CDR3, the DNA is TGTGCCACCAGCAAGGACCCCTACAATGAGCAGTTCTTC.